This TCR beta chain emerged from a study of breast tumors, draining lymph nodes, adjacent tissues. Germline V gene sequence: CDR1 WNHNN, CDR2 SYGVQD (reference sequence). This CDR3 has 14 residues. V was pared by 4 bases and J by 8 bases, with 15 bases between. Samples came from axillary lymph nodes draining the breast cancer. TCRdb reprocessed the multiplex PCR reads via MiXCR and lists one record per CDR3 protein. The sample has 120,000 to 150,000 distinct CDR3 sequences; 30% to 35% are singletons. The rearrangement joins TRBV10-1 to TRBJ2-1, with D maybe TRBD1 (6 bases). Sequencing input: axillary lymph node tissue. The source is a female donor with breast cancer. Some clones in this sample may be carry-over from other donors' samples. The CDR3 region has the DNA TGCGCCAGCAGTGCTGGGCCAGGGGTGTATGAGCAGTTCTTC. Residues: CASSAGPGVYEQFF.